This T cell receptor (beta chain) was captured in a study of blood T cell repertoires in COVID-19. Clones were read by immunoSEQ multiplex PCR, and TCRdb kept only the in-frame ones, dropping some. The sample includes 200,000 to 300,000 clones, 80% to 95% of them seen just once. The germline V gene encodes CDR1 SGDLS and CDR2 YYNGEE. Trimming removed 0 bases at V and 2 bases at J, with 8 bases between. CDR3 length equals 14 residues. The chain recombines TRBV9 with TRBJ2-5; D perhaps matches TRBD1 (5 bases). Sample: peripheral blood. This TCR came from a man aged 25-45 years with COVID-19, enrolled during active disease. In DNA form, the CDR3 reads TGTGCCAGCAGCGTAGTCCCAGGGCAAGAGACCCAGTACTTC. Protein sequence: CASSVVPGQETQYF.